This T cell receptor beta chain was observed in a study of read filtering for tumor transcriptome and immune sequencing. Molecular barcoded adaptors covering alpha/delta and beta/gamma chains were used on 400 to 450 ng RNA. TCRdb recomputed calls from the reads with MiXCR, one row per CDR3 protein. The sample lists about 14,000 distinct CDR3 sequences; around 21% were seen once. This CDR3 region has 12 residues. V was pared by 3 bases and J by 12 bases, with 13 bases between. Material for sequencing was a population of CD138-negative cells sorted from bone marrow. The receptor was isolated from a donor aged 40 or over with multiple myeloma. The V and J genes are TRBV12-3 or TRBV12-4 and TRBJ2-3; D not certain. CDR3 sequence: CASSLGTPFQYF. The CDR3 DNA sequence: TGTGCCAGCAGTTTGGGTACCCCATTCCAGTATTTT.